The 11 T cell receptor beta chains below all came from one sample that was sequenced in a study of CD8 T cells in Susac syndrome. It was with random hexamers that about 0.45 to 1 ug RNA was reverse transcribed. In TCRdb, the immunoSEQ multiplex PCR reads were re-called with MiXCR into one record per CDR3 protein. The sample lists some 80,000 distinct CDR3 sequences, roughly 93% occurring once. Sequencing was performed on CD8+ T cells from PBMCs. These receptors originate from a human donor in good health.

This clonotype was seen only once. J is TRBJ2-2 and V is TRBV9, with D possibly being TRBD1 (6 bases). Germline V gene lookup returns CDR1 SGDLS and CDR2 YYNGEE. The CDR3 has 17 residues. Trimming removed 1 base from V and 2 bases from J, with 15 bases in between. CDR3 sequence: CASSVSSFRGNTGELFF. As DNA, the CDR3 is TGTGCCAGCAGCGTATCCTCATTCAGGGGAAACACCGGGGAGCTGTTTTTT.

This chain joins TRBV27 and TRBJ2-5, with a possible D match to TRBD2 (6 bases). Germline assignment: CDR1 MNHEY and CDR2 SMNVEV (reference sequence). This CDR3 has 14 residues. Deletions cut 5 bases from V and 2 bases from J, with 12 bases between. The CDR3 DNA reads TGTGCCAGCAGTGCCGGGACTTCTCAAGAGACCCAGTACTTC. Translating gives CASSAGTSQETQYF.

The V and J genes are TRBV7-8 and TRBJ2-1; 13 nucleotides agree with TRBD2. The germline V gene encodes CDR1 SGHVS and CDR2 FQNEAQ. The CDR3 consists of 17 residues. The V gene end was trimmed by 5 bases and the J gene end by 7 bases; junction bases not matched to a gene: 11. The DNA of the CDR3 is TGTGCCAGCAGCCTTTCGAGACTAGCGGGAGGTCCTAATGAGCAGTTCTTC. Amino acids: CASSLSRLAGGPNEQFF.

V usage is TRBV5-1 and J usage is TRBJ2-3, with 13 bases lining up with TRBD2. This CDR3 is 16 amino acids long. The ends lost 4 bases at V and 2 bases at J; junction bases unmatched: 4. Germline assignment: CDR1 SGHRS and CDR2 YFSETQ. CDR3 nucleotide sequence: TGCGCCAGCAGCGAGGGACTAGCGGGAATCACAGATACGCAGTATTTT. Translating gives CASSEGLAGITDTQYF. Full variable domain (missing parts from reference TRBV5-1 and TRBJ2-3): KAGVTQTPRYLIKTRGQQVTLSCSPISGHRSVSWYQQTPGQGLQFLFEYFSETQRNKGNFPGRFSGRQFSNSRSEMNVSTLELGDSALYLCASSEGLAGITDTQYFGPGTRLTVL.

V gene TRBV27 combines with J gene TRBJ2-3; TRBD1 matches at 9 bases. Trimming cost V 3 bases and J 3 bases; bases outside gene matches: 1. The CDR3 is 14 amino acids. Per germline, CDR1 MNHEY and CDR2 SMNVEV (reference sequence). The CDR3 nucleotides are TGTGCCAGCAGTTTCGGACAGGGGACAGATACGCAGTATTTT. Its protein is CASSFGQGTDTQYF.

The V gene is TRBV29-1, the J gene TRBJ1-1; 7 bases are shared with TRBD1. The V segment lost 1 base and the J segment 0 bases; nucleotides outside the gene matches: 11. The CDR3 loop spans 17 amino acids. Germline V gives CDR1 SQVTM, CDR2 ANQGSEA. The CDR3: CSVEGLDRKNMNTEAFF. The CDR3 coding sequence is TGCAGCGTTGAAGGTCTGGACAGGAAGAATATGAACACTGAAGCTTTCTTT.

The chain is built from TRBV7-2 and TRBJ2-7; no reliable D call. The CDR3 runs to 13 residues. Germline V gene data show CDR1 as SGHTA and CDR2 as FQGNSA. V lost 2 bases and J lost 3, with 8 bases in between. The DNA for the CDR3 is TGTGCCAGCAGCTTATCGGCGGTCTACGAGCAGTACGTC. Amino acid sequence: CASSLSAVYEQYV.

This rearrangement joins TRBV6-6 to TRBJ2-7; either TRBD1 or TRBD2 may fit D (5 bases each). Germline CDR1 is MNHNY and CDR2 is SVGAGI (reference sequence). There are 13 residues in the CDR3. Trimming cost V 10 bases and J 0 bases, with 13 bases left between them. The CDR3 is CATYGTGSYEQYF. DNA of the CDR3: TGTGCCACCTATGGGACGGGCTCCTACGAGCAGTACTTC.

The chain joins TRBV25-1 to TRBJ1-2; D remains ambiguous. Germline V CDR1 and CDR2: MGHDK, SYGVNS. The V gene lost 1 base and the J gene lost 5 bases, with 14 bases spanning the gap. The CDR3 contains 15 residues. CDR3 DNA: TGTGCCAGCAGTGAATTCGAGAGGGTCGGGTATGGCTACACCTTC. As protein: CASSEFERVGYGYTF.

The V and J genes are TRBV4-1 and TRBJ2-2; 9 bases match TRBD1. The CDR3 is 17 amino acids. The germline gives CDR1 MGHRA, CDR2 YSYEKL. After removal of 2 bases from V and 1 base from J, the junction contained 5 bases not matched to a gene. The DNA for the CDR3 is TGCGCCAGCAGCCAAAGTGGGACAGGGAGGAACACCGGGGAGCTGTTTTTT. This encodes CASSQSGTGRNTGELFF.

This clonotype was observed a few times. CDR3 residues: CASRGTSYNEQFF. The DNA for the CDR3 is TGTGCCAGCAGGGGGACTAGCTACAATGAGCAGTTCTTC. This sequence joins TRBV12-3 or TRBV12-4 and TRBJ2-1; 8 nucleotides agree with TRBD2. V was clipped by 6 bases and J by 3 bases; unmatched bases: 1. The CDR3 spans 13 residues.